The following is a TCR beta chain sequence with its context. This clonotype has a count of ten or more. The clone's antigen remains unknown. Base qualities are missing; no much larger clone stands one base away. The source of the sample is a study of T cell repertoires in cytomegalovirus infection (dated by TCRdb to between 2017 and 2020). About the full investigation: Donor HLA type was relevant to the analysis, because carriage of CMV infection together with the matching HLA type was indicated by public TCR beta signatures. Results the study describes overall, beyond this receptor: Carriers of CMV infection plus the relevant HLA type were discriminated by the cumulative frequency of public TCR beta family members in the study cohort and in an independent roughly 380-donor cohort. The ex vivo response was dominated by HLA-C-restricted CMV-specific TCR beta clonotypes, which also provided the single most frequent clonotype in two of eight donors.

Instrument used: Illumina HiSeq 1500. TCRdb reprocessed the public reads (quality trimming at Q25 with fastp, clone calling with MiXCR) and kept in-frame beta chains. Rows merge per CDR3 protein into single entries with the most common DNA and genes. The sample records around 190,000 distinct CDR3 sequences, around an eighth of which are singletons. The ten largest account for over 20% of the sample. The TCR comes from a human donor in good health (CMV status not recorded). Some clones in this sample may be carry-over from other donors' samples. Material: PBMCs.

The CDR3 reads as follows: CASSLEVMGVGMNTEAFF. The nucleotide sequence is TGTGCCAGCAGCTTAGAGGTGATGGGGGTAGGGATGAACACTGAAGCTTTCTTT. The sequence links TRBV7-2 to TRBJ1-1, with TRBD1 as a weak D call on 5 bases. Trimming removed 1 base from V and 0 bases from J, leaving 18 bases between the germline ends. CDR1 and CDR2 (SGHTA, FQGNSA) derive from the germline V gene. The CDR3 runs 18 residues from the cysteine to the phenylalanine. CDR3 DNA is the only sequence kept; it has 54 bases, read in frame from the first base.